Shown below are 7 T cell receptor beta chains from a single sample sequenced in a study of response to subunit inactivated influenza vaccine (dated by TCRdb to 2016 to 2019). Libraries were built with RT-PCR. This sample was sequenced with an Illumina HiSeq 2500. TCRdb applied fastp at Q25 and MiXCR to the public reads, then kept only in-frame beta chains. Rows with one shared CDR3 protein collapse into an entry with the most common genes and DNA. The sample table holds under 200,000 distinct CDR3 sequences, of which about 10% were seen once. In total, the top ten clones hold approximately 39% of the sample. The sequences come from CD8+ T cells sorted from PBMCs, collected less than 25 months after vaccination. The origin of the receptors is a man between 50 and 70 years old who received an inactivated influenza vaccine. Donor details come from another sample of the same person, matched by shared clones.

This clonotype occurred many times. The rearrangement uses TRBV9 and TRBJ1-5; no firm D call. CDR1 is SGDLS, CDR2 YYNGEE, per germline. The CDR3 spans 13 residues. The V gene lost 3 bases and the J gene lost 5 bases, with 9 bases spanning the gap. CDR3 bases: TGTGCCAGCAGCGCCGGGCCCGATCAGCCCCAGCATTTT. Translating it yields CASSAGPDQPQHF.

To note about this clonotype: This may stem from a read error, because a much larger clone lies one nucleotide away. V is TRBV6-5 and J is TRBJ2-2; 14 bases map to TRBD2. Per germline, CDR1 MNHEY and CDR2 SVGAGI. This CDR3 spans 16 amino acids. The CDR3 DNA follows: TGTGCCAGCAGTAACGGACTAGCGGGAGGAACCGGGGAGCTGATTTTT. Protein sequence: CASSNGLAGGTGELIF.

This clonotype was seen at least ten times. This chain links TRBV12-3 or TRBV12-4 with TRBJ2-7; D is uncertain. This CDR3 comprises 11 residues. The V gene lost 6 bases and the J gene lost 3 bases, with 6 bases spanning the gap. The CDR3: CASSSNYEQYF. The CDR3 bases are TGTGCCAGCAGCAGCAACTACGAGCAGTACTTC.

The chain recombines TRBV7-8 with TRBJ1-5; D is uncertain. The V gene lost 3 bases and the J gene lost 0 bases, with 9 bases spanning the gap. Per germline, CDR1 SGHVS and CDR2 FQNEAQ. The CDR3 totals 15 residues. The CDR3: CASSLGKNSNQPQHF. As DNA, the CDR3 is TGTGCCAGCAGCTTGGGCAAGAATAGCAATCAGCCCCAGCATTTT.

This rearrangement joins TRBV7-9 to TRBJ2-3; D not certain. This CDR3 is built from 12 residues. V lost 11 bases, J lost 4 bases, and 13 bases lay in between. Germline CDR1 is SEHNR and CDR2 is FQNEAQ (reference sequence). The CDR3 loop is CAGSLGSDTQYF. The CDR3 DNA reads as TGTGCCGGATCGCTAGGGTCAGATACGCAGTATTTT.

This clonotype was observed a few times. The CDR3 loop is CSVDQAEANYGYTF. The CDR3 bases are TGCAGCGTTGATCAGGCCGAAGCTAACTATGGCTACACCTTC. The chain has TRBV29-1 and TRBJ1-2; no clear D gene. V was clipped by 3 bases and J by 0 bases, with 11 bases between them. The CDR3 is made up of 14 amino acids. Germline-derived CDR1 and CDR2 are SQVTM and ANQGSEA.

Remarks on this clonotype: It may be a read error: a sequence one base away is much more abundant. The chain is built from TRBV29-1 and TRBJ2-3, with D perhaps given as TRBD1 or TRBD2 (5 bases each). The CDR3 contains 13 residues. The germline V and J ends were trimmed by 7 bases and 4 bases, with 15 bases remaining between them. Germline CDR1 and CDR2: SQVTM and ANQGSEA. CDR3 region: CSAHSGTSDTQYF. Written as DNA, the CDR3 is TGCAGCGCTCACTCCGGGACCTCAGATACGCAGTATTTT.